The sequence of this T cell receptor beta chain was determined in a study of prognosis after radiotherapy for stage I lung cancer. The wider study: Enrollment of stage I non-small cell lung cancer patients ran from April 2018 to early 2019. After radiotherapy, distant metastases appeared in a handful of patients at a median of approximately 7 months, and about 15 patients showed no significant progression.

From genomic DNA, two-round multiplex PCR was used to amplify TCR beta CDR3. First-round PCR amplification was performed with primers specific to each TRBV and TRBJ gene. One entry per CDR3 protein, called by TCRdb with MiXCR from the multiplex PCR reads. The data hold approximately 15,000 distinct CDR3 sequences, with around 41% observed a single time. Patients were uniformly node-negative by CT and PET/CT and had received no prior chemotherapy or radiotherapy, with no other malignancies. Researchers took around 6 milliliters of peripheral blood at each of two time points. This CDR3 contains 14 residues. The V gene lost 5 bases and the J gene lost 8 bases, with 16 bases spanning the gap. Germline lookup yields CDR1 SNHLY and CDR2 FYNNEI.

The chain recombines TRBV2 with TRBJ1-3, with a tentative D call TRBD1 (5 bases). Sequenced material: PBMCs, taken before or after stereotactic body radiation therapy (not recorded which). The clonotype was recovered from a donor over 45 with non-small cell lung cancer. CDR3 nucleotides: TGTGCCAGCAGTATGGCTGGGATAGGGGACACCATATATTTT. Encoded protein: CASSMAGIGDTIYF.